The next 13 T cell receptor beta chains were all read from a single sample in a study of PD-L1 blockade in urothelial cancer. Sequenced by immunoSEQ multiplex PCR; TCRdb stores in-frame clones only, minus some. The sample records roughly 120,000 clones, about four fifths being singletons. Time point given: pretreatment peripheral blood. Material: PBMCs, obtained around atezolizumab (anti-PD-L1) treatment. These receptors were obtained from a man aged 50-59 years with urothelial cancer.

The CDR3 protein is CASSFGLAGGSSYNEQFF. The CDR3 bases are TGTGCCAGCAGCTTCGGACTAGCGGGAGGCAGCTCCTACAATGAGCAGTTCTTC. V and J are TRBV7-9 and TRBJ2-1, with 14 bases aligning to TRBD2. V lost 3 bases, J lost 0 bases, and 4 bases stayed unmatched. Germline CDR1 SEHNR, CDR2 FQNEAQ (reference sequence). CDR3 length: 18 residues.

The gene calls are TRBV9 and TRBJ2-6; a possible D gene is TRBD1 (6 bases). Trimming left V 4 bases short and J 0 bases short, with 8 bases between. Germline V gene sequence: CDR1 SGDLS, CDR2 YYNGEE. This CDR3 region has 15 residues. As DNA, the CDR3 is TGTGCCAGCAGCATACAGGGCTCTGGGGCCAACGTCCTGACTTTC. Translated, it gives CASSIQGSGANVLTF.

This clone was recorded many times. The rearrangement uses TRBV6-6 and TRBJ2-1; 8 bases are shared with TRBD2. Trimming removed 2 bases from V and 8 bases from J; junction bases left unmatched: 8. Looked up from germline, CDR1 is MNHNY and CDR2 is SVGAGI (reference sequence). CDR3 length: 15 amino acids. Written as DNA, the CDR3 is TGTGCCAGCAGTTACAAGGAGCGGGAGACGGATGAGCAGTTCTTC. It specifies CASSYKERETDEQFF.

The rearrangement uses TRBV30 and TRBJ2-2; TRBD1 aligns across 10 bases. V shed 5 bases, J shed 1 base, and the junction held 4 bases outside the gene matches. Germline values: CDR1 GTSNPN, CDR2 SVGIG (reference sequence). CDR3 length: 15 residues. This chain's CDR3 is CAWDRGLLNTGELFF. The CDR3 coding sequence is TGTGCCTGGGACAGGGGGCTGTTGAACACCGGGGAGCTGTTTTTT.

The table lists this clone with a few counts. The chain joins TRBV7-9 to TRBJ2-1, with 9 bases fitting TRBD1. Germline loops: CDR1 SEHNR, CDR2 FQNEAQ (reference sequence). After removal of 5 bases from V and 7 bases from J, the junction contained 9 bases not matched to a gene. The CDR3 has 15 residues. The CDR3 DNA follows: TGTGCCAGCAGCACGCTCGGGACAGGGTGGAATGAGCAGTTCTTC. It yields the protein CASSTLGTGWNEQFF.

The gene calls are TRBV19 and TRBJ2-1; 12 nucleotides line up with TRBD2. Germline CDR1 and CDR2: LNHDA and SQIVND (reference sequence). The CDR3 extends over 14 amino acids. J gave up 9 bases and V 7 bases, and 7 bases lay outside the gene matches. The CDR3 sequence: CASNGLAGSIEQFF. CDR3 bases: TGTGCCAGTAACGGACTAGCGGGAAGTATTGAGCAGTTCTTC.

In nucleotides, the CDR3 is TGTGCCAGCAGTCCCCGGACAGGGGAATGGAACACCGGGGAGCTGTTTTTT. Translating gives CASSPRTGEWNTGELFF. V gene TRBV5-8 combines with J gene TRBJ2-2, with 9 positions matching TRBD1. This CDR3 spans 17 amino acids. Germline CDR1 SGHTS, CDR2 YDEGEE. V lost 5 bases to trimming and J lost 1 base; unmatched junction nucleotides: 9.

J is TRBJ2-1 and V is TRBV5-6, with a tentative D call TRBD2 (6 bases). Trimming cost V 0 bases and J 4 bases, with 14 bases left between them. CDR1 is SGHDT and CDR2 is YYEEEE in the germline V gene. There are 16 residues in the CDR3. The CDR3 here is CASSLGGKQQYNEQFF. The CDR3 coding sequence is TGTGCCAGCAGCTTGGGCGGGAAACAACAGTACAATGAGCAGTTCTTC.

The chain has TRBV6-6 and TRBJ1-2; possible D gene TRBD1, 5 bases. Per germline, CDR1 MNHNY and CDR2 SVGAGI (reference sequence). The CDR3 has 15 residues. V was shortened by 5 bases and J by 8 bases, with 21 bases between the two germline ends. The CDR3 loop is CASSGPPGGSRGYTF. In DNA, the CDR3 is TGTGCCAGCAGTGGCCCCCCCGGGGGTTCTCGAGGCTACACCTTC.

The chain joins TRBV14 to TRBJ2-7; possibly TRBD2 for D (5 bases). The CDR3 loop spans 12 amino acids. In germline, CDR1 is SGHDN, CDR2 FVKESK. Trimming stripped 3 bases from V and 4 bases from J, with 7 bases between. CDR3 nucleotides: TGTGCCAGCAGCCAGGGCGGGTACGAGCAGTACTTC. This gives the protein CASSQGGYEQYF.

This chain links TRBV7-9 with TRBJ2-5, with TRBD2 as a possible D gene (6 bases). Trimming removed 0 bases from V and 0 bases from J, with 11 bases in between. This CDR3 contains 16 residues. CDR1 is SEHNR and CDR2 is FQNEAQ in the germline V gene (reference sequence). Here the CDR3 DNA reads TGTGCCAGCAGCTTAGCCCCCGGGACTGACCAAGAGACCCAGTACTTC. Protein: CASSLAPGTDQETQYF.

The chain has TRBV10-2 and TRBJ2-7; 9 bases fit TRBD2. The CDR3 is 14 amino acids. The trim removed 6 bases at V and 3 bases at J, leaving 6 bases unmatched. In germline, CDR1 is WSHSY, CDR2 SAAADI. The CDR3 loop reads CASRETSGHYEQYF. The CDR3 region has the DNA TGCGCCAGCAGAGAGACTAGCGGACACTACGAGCAGTACTTC.

This clone was seen more than once but under ten times. This chain uses TRBV5-1 with TRBJ2-7; the match to TRBD2 covers 7 bases. Germline CDR1 and CDR2: SGHRS and YFSETQ. Losses at the gene ends were 6 bases for V and 7 bases for J; bases not matched to a gene: 13. CDR3 length equals 14 residues. This CDR3 is CASMVGGPEKEQYF. CDR3 sequence (DNA): TGCGCCAGCATGGTGGGAGGGCCGGAGAAAGAGCAGTACTTC.